This entry lists 13 T cell receptor beta chains sequenced from one sample in a study of radiotherapy plus CTLA-4 blockade in lung cancer. Profiling relied on immunoSEQ multiplex PCR, and the TCRdb table lists in-frame clones only, not all of them. The sample consists of about 64,000 clones, roughly 76% of them appearing once. Sequences were derived from peripheral blood, sampled from a patient treated with radiotherapy plus ipilimumab. These receptors were taken from a human donor with non-small cell lung cancer whose response to radiotherapy plus ipilimumab could not be evaluated.

J is TRBJ2-1 and V is TRBV27, with TRBD2 matching over 9 bases. CDR1 and CDR2 (germline): MNHEY, SMNVEV (reference sequence). The V and J ends lost 6 bases and 7 bases, in that order; junction bases with no gene match: 7. CDR3 length: 14 amino acids. The CDR3 DNA follows: TGTGCCAGCAGGGGCGGGGGGGCCGGGAATGAGCAGTTCTTC. It is translated as CASRGGGAGNEQFF.

This clone was found a few times. CDR3 sequence: CASSRAGTKTPSNTGELFF. The DNA for the CDR3 is TGTGCCAGTAGTAGGGCCGGGACTAAGACACCGTCGAACACCGGGGAGCTGTTTTTT. The chain is built from TRBV19 and TRBJ2-2; TRBD2 matches at 7 bases. The germline V gene encodes CDR1 LNHDA and CDR2 SQIVND (reference sequence). This CDR3 is built from 19 residues. Germline trimming cut 4 bases from V and 0 bases from J; bases unmatched to any gene: 14.

The V call is TRBV11-2, the J call TRBJ1-2; maybe TRBD1 (5 bases). V lost 2 bases, J lost 5 bases, and 12 bases lay in between. This CDR3 spans 14 amino acids. The germline gives CDR1 SGHAT, CDR2 FQNNGV. CDR3 DNA sequence: TGTGCCAGCAGCTTAACAGGTCTAGGGTATGGCTACACCTTC. It encodes CASSLTGLGYGYTF.

CDR3 sequence: CASSMDTGRGGYTF. In DNA form, the CDR3 reads TGTGCCAGTAGTATGGACACAGGGAGGGGCGGCTACACCTTC. This chain joins TRBV19 and TRBJ1-2; possible D gene TRBD1, 6 bases. V was cut by 3 bases and J by 8 bases, with 16 bases left in between. Per germline, CDR1 LNHDA and CDR2 SQIVND (reference sequence). The CDR3 length is 14 residues.

V usage is TRBV6-1 and J usage is TRBJ2-7, with TRBD2 identical over 11 bases. V was pared by 5 bases and J by 6 bases, with 6 bases of the junction left unmatched. In germline, CDR1 is MNHNS, CDR2 SASEGT. The CDR3 has 14 amino acids. The CDR3 here is CASSKAGTSGEQYF. The DNA for the CDR3 is TGTGCCAGCAGTAAGGCCGGGACTAGCGGCGAGCAGTACTTC.

The V call is TRBV7-9, the J call TRBJ1-2; 11 bases are a match to TRBD1. The length of the CDR3 is 14 residues. Per germline, CDR1 SEHNR and CDR2 FQNEAQ (reference sequence). J gave up 2 bases and V 8 bases, and 4 bases lay outside the gene matches. CDR3 sequence: CASAGDRGNYGYTF. The CDR3 DNA reads TGTGCCAGCGCTGGGGACAGGGGGAACTATGGCTACACCTTC.

The chain couples TRBV9 to TRBJ2-7; D is possibly TRBD1 (6 bases). The ends were cut back, 4 bases at V and 9 bases at J, with 17 bases in the middle. Germline V gene sequence: CDR1 SGDLS, CDR2 YYNGEE. CDR3 length: 13 residues. CDR3 protein: CASSTGTLPMQYF. CDR3 DNA: TGTGCCAGCAGCACAGGGACCCTCCCGATGCAGTACTTC.

The rearrangement links TRBV2 to TRBJ2-7, with 9 bases fitting TRBD1. J lost 2 bases, V lost 6 bases, and 5 bases had no gene match. CDR1 is SNHLY and CDR2 is FYNNEI in the germline V gene. The CDR3 covers 14 residues. CDR3 loop: CASSVGTGTYEQYF. The CDR3 nucleotides read TGTGCCAGCAGCGTGGGGACAGGGACCTACGAGCAGTACTTC.

The V and J genes are TRBV6-9 and TRBJ2-7; the D gene is possibly TRBD1 (6 bases). The CDR3 totals 13 residues. The V gene lost 6 bases and the J gene lost 3 bases, with 12 bases spanning the gap. Germline lookup yields CDR1 MNHGY and CDR2 SVAAGI. The DNA for the CDR3 is TGTGCCAGCAGCTATGACAGGAACTACGAGCAGTACTTC. The encoded protein is CASSYDRNYEQYF.

The chain links TRBV11-2 to TRBJ1-4, with 9 bases lining up with TRBD1. Germline V gene lookup returns CDR1 SGHAT and CDR2 FQNNGV. With V trimmed by 5 bases and J by 3 bases, 4 bases remained unmatched. The CDR3 consists of 15 residues. The CDR3 coding sequence is TGTGCCAGCAGCCTTGACAGGGGGTCTAATGAAAAACTGTTTTTT. It is translated as CASSLDRGSNEKLFF.

In its sample, this clone was seen a few times. This sequence joins TRBV19 and TRBJ1-5; TRBD1 is a possible D gene (5 bases). Per the germline V gene, CDR1 is LNHDA and CDR2 is SQIVND (reference sequence). V was clipped by 3 bases and J by 1 base, with 13 bases between them. CDR3 length equals 16 residues. This CDR3 reads CASSMIFRVSNQPQHF. In nucleotides, the CDR3 is TGTGCCAGTAGTATGATATTCAGGGTAAGCAATCAGCCCCAGCATTTT.

V usage is TRBV7-6 and J usage is TRBJ2-2; D perhaps matches TRBD1 (6 bases). The CDR3 loop spans 16 amino acids. Per germline, CDR1 SGHVS and CDR2 FNYEAQ. V dropped 2 bases and J dropped 6 bases, with 16 bases sitting between them. The CDR3 loop reads CASSLTPGDGPGELFF. CDR3 nucleotides: TGTGCCAGCAGCTTAACTCCAGGGGATGGCCCCGGGGAGCTGTTTTTT.

The V and J genes are TRBV7-2 and TRBJ2-7; 8 nucleotides line up with TRBD1. V shed 5 bases, J shed 3 bases, and the junction held 6 bases outside the gene matches. CDR1 and CDR2 from the germline V gene are SGHTA and FQGNSA. The CDR3 spans 14 residues. CDR3 nucleotide sequence: TGTGCCAGCAGCGCGGACAGGGACAGCTACGAGCAGTACTTC. Translated, it gives CASSADRDSYEQYF.